Reported below is one TCR beta chain. The data derive from a study of blood T cell repertoires in COVID-19. Overall study context: Sites across the United States, Italy and Spain contributed samples from acute and convalescent COVID-19. PBMCs, B-cell-depleted T cells, or T cells were the source of the cDNA or gDNA that made up the material.

The V gene's germline CDR1 is MNHEY and CDR2 SVGEGT. V shed 0 bases and J shed 8 bases, with 19 bases lying between them. The CDR3 spans 16 residues. In the authors' workflow: Amplification with reference gene primers provided the estimates of nucleated cell counts. Repertoires were generated with immunoSEQ multiplex PCR, while TCRdb's copy carries only in-frame clones and drops some. V and J calls and clone size are given by that table; D and trimming were obtained from the DNA. This table has approximately 150,000 clones, approximately 90% appearing once. The chain links TRBV6-2 or TRBV6-3 to TRBJ1-2, with no clear D. This TCR came from a woman in her fifties or sixties with active or convalescent COVID-19. The sequencing input was peripheral blood. The CDR3 DNA reads as TGTGCCAGCAGTTACTCTGGTATAGGGAGTTCGGAAGGCTACACCTTC. It is translated as CASSYSGIGSSEGYTF.